A selection of T cell receptor beta chains follows, all from one sample in a study of CD8+ T cells in alopecia areata. Sequencing was performed with immunoSEQ multiplex PCR; in TCRdb, only in-frame clones are kept and a portion is missing. This sample has 150,000 to 200,000 clones; just over 65% occur once, and the top ten carry approximately 10%. The starting material was CD8+ T cells sorted from blood, obtained at week 0. These receptors were obtained from a human donor with alopecia areata. Each CDR3 is given with its conserved first and last residue. The D gene is left open where the match is weak. The listing skips clone size in some rows; elsewhere it reads once, few, many or a size class.

.	TRBV29-1	.	TRBJ2-7	CSVVPGEGSYEQYF	TGCAGCGTTGTTCCAGGGGAGGGATCCTACGAGCAGTACTTC
TRBD1	TRBV29-1	.	TRBJ1-2	CSVETGENYGYTF	TGCAGCGTCGAGACAGGGGAAAACTATGGCTACACCTTC
.	TRBV4-1	.	TRBJ1-1	CASSPRGLNTEAFF	TGCGCCAGCAGCCCGAGAGGTTTGAACACTGAAGCTTTCTTT
.	TRBV27	few	TRBJ1-2	CASSLWGNYGYTF	TGTGCCAGCAGTCTTTGGGGCAACTATGGCTACACCTTC
.	TRBV2	.	TRBJ2-5	CASRAGQLQETQYF	TGTGCCAGCAGGGCGGGACAGCTCCAAGAGACCCAGTACTTC
TRBD1	TRBV2	.	TRBJ1-5	CASSFLAGQNNQPQHF	TGTGCCAGCAGCTTTTTAGCGGGACAGAACAATCAGCCCCAGCATTTT
.	TRBV7-9	.	TRBJ2-7	CASSPRGAAAHGYEQYF	TGTGCCAGCAGCCCGAGGGGGGCAGCGGCGCATGGCTACGAGCAGTACTTC
.	TRBV27	.	TRBJ2-2	CASSWTAGELFF	TGTGCCAGCAGTTGGACGGCCGGGGAGCTGTTTTTT
TRBD1	TRBV7-9	.	TRBJ1-1	CASSLEKGAHNTEAFF	TGTGCCAGCAGCTTAGAGAAGGGGGCTCACAACACTGAAGCTTTCTTT
.	TRBV30	.	TRBJ2-7	CAWSTQGNPYEQYF	TGTGCCTGGAGTACTCAGGGCAACCCCTACGAGCAGTACTTC
.	TRBV5-1	few	TRBJ2-2	CASSTDSTGELFF	TGCGCCAGCAGCACGGACAGCACCGGGGAGCTGTTTTTT
.	TRBV2	.	TRBJ1-6	CASLTGHSLHF	TGTGCCAGCCTGACAGGACACAGTCTCCACTTT
.	TRBV10-3	few	TRBJ2-5	CATGARSVLEETQYF	TGTGCCACGGGCGCCCGCTCGGTCCTCGAGGAGACCCAGTACTTC
TRBD1	TRBV7-9	once	TRBJ2-7	CASREQGALGHEQYF	TGTGCCAGCAGAGAACAGGGGGCGCTGGGACACGAGCAGTACTTC
TRBD1	TRBV5-5	few	TRBJ2-3	CASSSGQGSADTQYF	TGTGCCAGCAGCTCGGGACAGGGAAGTGCAGATACGCAGTATTTT
.	TRBV11-2	.	TRBJ1-1	CASSFMGQNTEAFF	TGTGCCAGCAGCTTTATGGGACAGAACACTGAAGCTTTCTTT
.	TRBV6-1	.	TRBJ2-3	CASSVARRPKSDTQYF	TGTGCCAGCAGTGTAGCCCGCCGACCTAAATCAGATACGCAGTATTTT
.	TRBV29-1	few	TRBJ2-7	CSVDLGWEQYF	TGCAGCGTTGATTTAGGGTGGGAGCAGTACTTC
TRBD1	TRBV5-1	once	TRBJ2-1	CASSRLDRGDNEQFF	TGCGCCAGCAGCCGACTCGACAGGGGGGACAATGAGCAGTTCTTC
TRBD1	TRBV13	.	TRBJ2-4	CASSSVGTGVILAKNIQYF	TGTGCCAGCAGCAGCGTCGGGACAGGTGTAATCCTAGCCAAAAACATTCAGTACTTC
.	TRBV4-2	.	TRBJ1-1	CASSQTRQDEAFF	TGTGCCAGCAGCCAAACAAGACAGGATGAAGCTTTCTTT
.	TRBV5-1	.	TRBJ2-7	CASSSVGYEQYF	TGCGCCAGCAGCTCCGTAGGCTACGAGCAGTACTTC
.	TRBV5-6	few	TRBJ2-7	CASSSAGSEQYF	TGTGCCAGCAGCTCTGCGGGTAGCGAGCAGTACTTC
TRBD1	TRBV29-1	.	TRBJ2-7	CSVEWTGGYEQYF	TGCAGCGTTGAGTGGACAGGGGGCTACGAGCAGTACTTC
.	TRBV4-1	few	TRBJ2-7	CASSQDREGRGLEQYF	TGCGCCAGCAGCCAAGATAGGGAGGGCAGGGGGCTTGAGCAGTACTTC
.	TRBV4-1	.	TRBJ1-5	CASSVNSNQPQHF	TGCGCCAGCAGCGTTAATAGCAATCAGCCCCAGCATTTT
TRBD1	TRBV11-2	.	TRBJ1-2	CASRPDRGAGGYTF	TGTGCCAGCAGACCCGACAGGGGAGCCGGAGGCTACACCTTC
TRBD1	TRBV19	.	TRBJ2-7	CASRWRQGGTYEQYF	TGTGCCAGTAGATGGAGACAGGGGGGAACCTACGAGCAGTACTTC
.	TRBV7-9	few	TRBJ2-7	CASSLAQTGKYEQYF	TGTGCCAGCAGCTTAGCGCAAACAGGGAAGTACGAGCAGTACTTC
.	TRBV27	.	TRBJ1-1	CASTLRAGSMNTEAFF	TGTGCCAGCACCCTCAGGGCAGGATCCATGAACACTGAAGCTTTCTTT
.	TRBV25-1	.	TRBJ2-3	CASSAPEYQDTQYF	TGTGCCAGCAGTGCCCCAGAGTACCAAGATACGCAGTATTTT
.	TRBV14	.	TRBJ2-5	CASSQGVAETQYF	TGTGCCAGCAGCCAAGGGGTGGCTGAGACCCAGTACTTC
TRBD2	TRBV4-1	.	TRBJ2-1	CASSQKSTAGTSPYNEQFF	TGCGCCAGCAGCCAAAAAAGTACAGCCGGGACTAGCCCCTACAATGAGCAGTTCTTC
.	TRBV23-1	.	TRBJ2-1	CASSQSGRDPYNEQFF	TGCGCCAGCAGTCAATCAGGCAGAGACCCCTACAATGAGCAGTTCTTC
.	TRBV9	.	TRBJ2-6	CASSPPLQHRPDGSSGANVLTF	TGTGCCAGCAGCCCCCCTCTCCAGCATCGCCCGGACGGGAGCTCTGGGGCCAACGTCCTGACTTTC
.	TRBV5-1	few	TRBJ2-5	CASSFPGNQETQYF	TGCGCCAGCAGCTTCCCAGGGAATCAAGAGACCCAGTACTTC
.	TRBV5-1	.	TRBJ2-3	CASAGTSTDTQYF	TGCGCCAGCGCCGGGACTAGCACAGATACGCAGTATTTT
.	TRBV7-9	.	TRBJ1-5	CASSFVDSNQPQHF	TGTGCCAGCAGCTTTGTGGACAGCAATCAGCCCCAGCATTTT
.	TRBV30	few	TRBJ1-1	CAWSQGVTEAFF	TGTGCCTGGTCTCAGGGTGTCACTGAAGCTTTCTTT
.	TRBV15	.	TRBJ2-3	CATSRDRAGMVTDTQYF	TGTGCCACCAGCAGAGATCGGGCGGGGATGGTCACAGATACGCAGTATTTT
.	TRBV15	.	TRBJ1-4	CATSRDREKLFF	TGTGCCACCAGCAGAGATCGCGAAAAACTGTTTTTT
TRBD1	TRBV4-1	.	TRBJ2-5	CASSQEGDRVGETQYF	TGCGCCAGCAGCCAAGAGGGGGACAGGGTGGGAGAGACCCAGTACTTC
.	TRBV19	.	TRBJ1-4	CASSLTWTQTNEKLFF	TGTGCCAGTAGCCTTACCTGGACGCAGACTAATGAAAAACTGTTTTTT
TRBD1	TRBV5-6	.	TRBJ1-2	CASSFGTGDYGYTF	TGTGCCAGCAGCTTCGGGACAGGAGACTATGGCTACACCTTC
TRBD2	TRBV14	few	TRBJ2-3	CASSRTGGGTDTQYF	TGTGCCAGCAGCCGCACCGGGGGGGGCACAGATACGCAGTATTTT
.	TRBV6-5	.	TRBJ1-4	CASSFSGEKLFF	TGTGCCAGCAGTTTTTCTGGTGAAAAACTGTTTTTT
.	TRBV7-6	few	TRBJ2-3	CASSYAKSLVGTQYF	TGTGCCAGCAGCTACGCTAAATCCCTAGTCGGTACGCAGTATTTT
.	TRBV14	.	TRBJ2-7	CASSQDGGLDEQYF	TGTGCCAGCAGCCAAGATGGGGGTTTGGACGAGCAGTACTTC
.	TRBV6-5	.	TRBJ2-6	CASMGPGANVLTF	TGTGCCAGCATGGGGCCTGGGGCCAACGTCCTGACTTTC
TRBD1	TRBV7-9	.	TRBJ1-5	CASSLADRGRGRDQPQHF	TGTGCCAGCAGCTTAGCGGACAGGGGAAGAGGGCGAGATCAGCCCCAGCATTTT
.	TRBV14	.	TRBJ1-2	CASSQDARGSYGYTF	TGTGCCAGCAGCCAAGATGCCAGGGGATCCTATGGCTACACCTTC
.	TRBV6-6	once	TRBJ2-3	CASSPTGAGGTDTQYF	TGTGCCAGCAGTCCCACGGGGGCGGGGGGCACAGATACGCAGTATTTT
.	TRBV15	.	TRBJ2-2	CATSRATGNTGELFF	TGTGCCACCAGCAGAGCGACGGGGAACACCGGGGAGCTGTTTTTT
.	TRBV23-1	once	TRBJ2-7	CASSHQTIPSYEQYF	TGCGCCAGCAGTCACCAGACGATCCCCTCCTACGAGCAGTACTTC
TRBD1	TRBV7-9	.	TRBJ1-4	CASSLVGSRQGRYEKLFF	TGTGCCAGCAGCTTAGTTGGGTCTCGACAGGGTCGGTATGAAAAACTGTTTTTT
.	TRBV13	.	TRBJ2-7	CASSLGGQGSEQYF	TGTGCCAGCAGCTTAGGAGGGCAGGGGTCCGAGCAGTACTTC
.	TRBV5-6	.	TRBJ2-7	CASSDGAGVYEQYF	TGTGCCAGCAGCGATGGGGCAGGGGTCTACGAGCAGTACTTC
TRBD1	TRBV2	.	TRBJ2-2	CASSRTGEAGELFF	TGTGCCAGCAGTAGGACAGGGGAGGCCGGGGAGCTGTTTTTT
.	TRBV19	.	TRBJ2-1	CASSMSSPSEQFF	TGTGCCAGTAGTATGTCTAGCCCCAGTGAGCAGTTCTTC